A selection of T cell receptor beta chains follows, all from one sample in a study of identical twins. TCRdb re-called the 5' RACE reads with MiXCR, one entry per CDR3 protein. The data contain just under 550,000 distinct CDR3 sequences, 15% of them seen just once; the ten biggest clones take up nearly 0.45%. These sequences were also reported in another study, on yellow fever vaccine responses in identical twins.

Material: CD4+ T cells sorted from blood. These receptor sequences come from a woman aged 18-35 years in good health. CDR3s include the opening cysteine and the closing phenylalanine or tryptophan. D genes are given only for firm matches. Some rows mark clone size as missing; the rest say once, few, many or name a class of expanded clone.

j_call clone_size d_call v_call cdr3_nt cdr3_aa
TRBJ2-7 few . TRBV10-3 TGTGCCATTGGACCCGCCGGGATAAACTACGAGCAGTACTTC CAIGPAGINYEQYF
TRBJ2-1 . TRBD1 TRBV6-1 TGTGCCAGCAGTGAACTGGGACAGGGCAACAATGAGCAGTTCTTC CASSELGQGNNEQFF
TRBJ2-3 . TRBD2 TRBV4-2 TGTGCCAGCACCCCTAGCGGGGGTACCACAGATACGCAGTATTTT CASTPSGGTTDTQYF
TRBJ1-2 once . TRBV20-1 TGCAGTGCCCCTATGTACGGGACAACAGCTAACTATGGCTACACCTTC CSAPMYGTTANYGYTF
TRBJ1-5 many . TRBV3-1 TGTGCCAGCAGCCAGTCCAGCAATCAGCCCCAGCATTTT CASSQSSNQPQHF
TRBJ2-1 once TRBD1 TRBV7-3 TGTGCCAGCAGCACAGGGGGCGGGTACAATGAGCAGTTCTTC CASSTGGGYNEQFF
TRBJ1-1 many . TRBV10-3 TGTGCCATCAGTGCGGGACCCCAGGGGTTGAACACTGAAGCTTTCTTT CAISAGPQGLNTEAFF
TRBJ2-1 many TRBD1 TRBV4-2 TGTGCCAGCAGCCAAGATCCCCCGACAGGGGGCTCATACAATGAGCAGTTCTTC CASSQDPPTGGSYNEQFF
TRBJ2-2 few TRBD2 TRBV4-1 TGCGCCAGCAGCCAAGATCGCGCAGGACTAGCGGGAGGCGGGGAGCTGTTTTTT CASSQDRAGLAGGGELFF
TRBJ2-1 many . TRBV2 TGTGCCAGCAGTGTAGGGCGTGAGCAGTTCTTC CASSVGREQFF
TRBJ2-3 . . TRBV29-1 TGCAGCGTTGCCCCTTTAGCGACAGATACGCAGTATTTT CSVAPLATDTQYF
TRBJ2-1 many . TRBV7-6 TGTGCCAGCAGCTTAATGGGGGACTCCTACAATGAGCAGTTCTTC CASSLMGDSYNEQFF
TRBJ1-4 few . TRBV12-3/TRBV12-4 TGTGCCAGCAGGGGGGGAGGGTCGCGTCATGAAAAACTGTTTTTT CASRGGGSRHEKLFF
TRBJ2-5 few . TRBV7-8 TGTGCCAGCAGCATCACCAGGGTATCGGAGACCCAGTACTTC CASSITRVSETQYF
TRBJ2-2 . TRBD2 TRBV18 TGTGCCAGCACCCCTAGCGGGGGGAACACCGGGGAGCTGTTTTTT CASTPSGGNTGELFF
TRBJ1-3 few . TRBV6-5 TGTGCCAGCAGTTACAAGGGTCTCTCTGGAAACACCATATATTTT CASSYKGLSGNTIYF
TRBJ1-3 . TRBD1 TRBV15 TGTGCCACCAGCAGACCTCCATGGACAGGGGTGGACACCATATATTTT CATSRPPWTGVDTIYF
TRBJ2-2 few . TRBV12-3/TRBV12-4 TGTGCCAGCACCCCGACCCCAACTTCGGACGGGGAGCTGTTTTTT CASTPTPTSDGELFF
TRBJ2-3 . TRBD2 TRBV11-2 TGTGCCAGCAGCTTATGGACTAGCGGGAGGAACCCGTCAGCAGATACGCAGTATTTT CASSLWTSGRNPSADTQYF
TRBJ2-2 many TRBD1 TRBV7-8 TGTGCCAGCAGGTTTGGACAGGTCGACACCGGGGAGCTGTTTTTT CASRFGQVDTGELFF
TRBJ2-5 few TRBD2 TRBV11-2 TGTGCCAGCAGCCCCCCCCCCCGACTAGCGCTGGGGGAGACCCAGTACTTC CASSPPPRLALGETQYF
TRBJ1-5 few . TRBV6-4 TGTGCCAGCAGTGATGTCTGGGGCAATCAGCCCCAGCATTTT CASSDVWGNQPQHF
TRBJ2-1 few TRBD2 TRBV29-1 TGCAGCGTGGCGACTAGCGGGAGGGTTAATGAGCAGTTCTTC CSVATSGRVNEQFF
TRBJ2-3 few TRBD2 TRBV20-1 TGTTCCGCGGGGGAAAGCAGGGATACGCAGTATTTT CSAGESRDTQYF
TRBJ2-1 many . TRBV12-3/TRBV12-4 TGTGCCAGCAGCCAACCCCCTGCGGCTACGAGGAATGAGCAGTTCTTC CASSQPPAATRNEQFF
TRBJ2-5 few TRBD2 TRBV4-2 TGTGCCAGCAGCCAAGATCTTGGGACTAGCGGATACCAAGAGACCCAGTACTTC CASSQDLGTSGYQETQYF
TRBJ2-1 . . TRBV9 TGTGCCAGCAGCGTATCCCTAAGCTCCTACAATGAGCAGTTCTTC CASSVSLSSYNEQFF
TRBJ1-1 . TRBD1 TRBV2 TGTGCCAGCAGAGCTCAGGGGGCCGGCACTGAAGCTTTCTTT CASRAQGAGTEAFF
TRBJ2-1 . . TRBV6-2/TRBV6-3 TGTGCCAGCAGGCGCCGGGACACCCCTATCGAGCAGTTCTTC CASRRRDTPIEQFF
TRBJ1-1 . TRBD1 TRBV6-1 TGTGCCAGCACCCCGACAGGGGGCCGGGCTGAAGCTTTCTTT CASTPTGGRAEAFF
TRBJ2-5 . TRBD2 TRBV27 TGTGCCAGCAGCAGCCCTGGGACTAGCGGGGGGCCCCAAGAGACCCAGTACTTC CASSSPGTSGGPQETQYF
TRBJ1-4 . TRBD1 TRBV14 TGTGCCAGCAGCCAAATGACAGGGAAGAATGAAAAACTGTTTTTT CASSQMTGKNEKLFF
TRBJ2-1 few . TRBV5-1 TGCGCCAGCAGCTCGTTCCCGGATAACAATGAGCAGTTCTTC CASSSFPDNNEQFF
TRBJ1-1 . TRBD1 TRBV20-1 TGCAGTGCTACCTTGACAGGGAGGAACACTGAAGCTTTCTTT CSATLTGRNTEAFF
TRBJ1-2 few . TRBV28 TGTGCCAGCAGTTTGGCAGGGGAATACTATGGCTACACCTTC CASSLAGEYYGYTF
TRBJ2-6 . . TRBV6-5 TGTGCCAGCAGTACCCCAAGAGGGGCCAACGTCCTGACTTTC CASSTPRGANVLTF
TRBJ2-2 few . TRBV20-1 TGCAGTGCTGAGGGGAACAGCAACACCGGGGAGCTGTTTTTT CSAEGNSNTGELFF
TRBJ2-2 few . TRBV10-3 TGTGCCATCACCAGGGGGGACACCGGGGAGCTGTTTTTT CAITRGDTGELFF
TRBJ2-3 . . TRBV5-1 TGCGCCAGCAGCACGGCGAACACAGATACGCAGTATTTT CASSTANTDTQYF
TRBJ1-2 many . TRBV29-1 TGCAGTTACCAGACGGGATCCAGCTATGGCTACACCTTC CSYQTGSSYGYTF
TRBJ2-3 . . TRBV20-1 TGCAGTGCTCAACCACAGGGAACTAGCACAGATACGCAGTATTTT CSAQPQGTSTDTQYF
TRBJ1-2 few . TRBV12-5 TGTGCTAGTGCCTTAGATATTGGCTATGGCTACACCTTC CASALDIGYGYTF
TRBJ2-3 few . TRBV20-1 TGCAGTGCAGTAACAGGGCTCCTCACAGATACGCAGTATTTT CSAVTGLLTDTQYF
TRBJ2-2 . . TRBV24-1 TGTGCCACCAGTGTCACCCGCCCGGGGGAGCCCTTGAACACCGGGGAGCTGTTTTTT CATSVTRPGEPLNTGELFF
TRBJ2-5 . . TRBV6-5 TGTGCTAGCACGGGGGCCAAGACCCAGTACTTC CASTGAKTQYF
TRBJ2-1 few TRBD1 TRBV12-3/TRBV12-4 TGTGCCAGCAGTCTTGGACAGGGCAGTGAGCAGTTCTTC CASSLGQGSEQFF
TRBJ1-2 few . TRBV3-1 TGTGCCAGCAGCCAACAGTCTCTTGCCTTTGGTGGCTACACCTTC CASSQQSLAFGGYTF
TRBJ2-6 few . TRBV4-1 TGCGCCAGCAGCCGGACAGAGTCTTACTCTGGGGCCAACGTCCTGACTTTC CASSRTESYSGANVLTF
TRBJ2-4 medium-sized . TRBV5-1 TGCGCCAGCAGCCCTGGTGGGGCCATCCTAGCCAAAAACATTCAGTACTTC CASSPGGAILAKNIQYF
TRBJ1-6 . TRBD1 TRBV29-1 TGCAGCGTGTGGACAGGCATGGTGGATTCACCCCTCCACTTT CSVWTGMVDSPLHF
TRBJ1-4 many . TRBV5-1 TGCGCCAGCAGCTCTTTCACCTCGGGAGGCCCGAATGAAAAACTGTTTTTT CASSSFTSGGPNEKLFF
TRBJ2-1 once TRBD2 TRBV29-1 TGCAGCGTTGGTGGACTAGCGGGAGGGTCAATGGATGAGCAGTTCTTC CSVGGLAGGSMDEQFF
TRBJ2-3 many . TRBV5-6 TGTGCCAGCAGTCTCGTCGAGGTGGATACGCAGTATTTT CASSLVEVDTQYF